The rows below give T cell receptor beta chains drawn from one sample of a study of T cell responses to AZD1222 COVID-19 vaccine. The data were produced by immunoSEQ multiplex PCR, yet TCRdb's version contains in-frame clones alone and is incomplete. The sample has some 200,000 clones, about 92% seen once; the top ten hold roughly 0.99%. The source material was peripheral blood, sampled on day 0 of MenACWY control vaccination. These receptors came from an adult in good health. The CDR3 runs from the conserved cysteine through the conserved F or W.

V	J	length	CDR3
TRBV6-5	TRBJ1-1	15	CASRASVTGDTEAFF
TRBV4-2	TRBJ2-2	16	CASSQDQRGGTGELFF
TRBV10-3	TRBJ1-1	14	CAISEYEGVAEAFF
TRBV5-4	TRBJ1-2	14	CASSLFGGARGYTF
TRBV5-6	TRBJ2-1	13	CASTLTRLGEQFF
TRBV28	TRBJ1-6	15	CASRTGTGFNSPLHF
TRBV15	TRBJ2-1	15	CATSRGPQGYNEQFF
TRBV6-6	TRBJ2-4	13	CASTQGQSNIQYF
TRBV6-6	TRBJ1-2	14	CASRETGSSYGYTF
TRBV3-1/TRBV3-2	TRBJ1-3	13	CASIETGGNTIYF
TRBV3-1/TRBV3-2	TRBJ2-1	11	CASGLYNEQFF
TRBV7-9	TRBJ2-5	13	CASSRTGEETQYF
TRBV29-1	TRBJ1-1	13	CSVDGTANTEAFF
TRBV7-3	TRBJ1-1	15	CASSLGQEMNTEAFF
TRBV7-2	TRBJ1-2	15	CASSPRQGELYGYTF
TRBV7-9	TRBJ1-5	16	CASSLARGSFDQPQHF
TRBV7-2	TRBJ2-1	12	CASSALNNEQFF
TRBV6-5	TRBJ1-2	16	CASSYGGQGILKGYTF
TRBV30	TRBJ1-5	13	CAWTTGGNQPQHF
TRBV19	TRBJ2-6	15	CASRGVSSGANVLTF
TRBV7-9	TRBJ1-2	11	CASNRENGYTF
TRBV18	TRBJ1-1	16	CASSPLTSSPNTEAFF
TRBV30	TRBJ2-7	15	CAWSSGGHFSYEQYF
TRBV19	TRBJ1-5	14	CASRGFRSNQPQHF
TRBV24-1	TRBJ2-7	14	CATSLTGGRGEQYF
TRBV19	TRBJ1-1	15	CASSMGATGYTEAFF
TRBV14	TRBJ2-5	15	CASSRLGGVGETQYF
TRBV2	TRBJ2-2	15	CASTREQGSAGELFF
TRBV7-2	TRBJ1-1	13	CASSPSSGFPAFF
TRBV3-1/TRBV3-2	TRBJ2-7	12	CASSRTGAEQYF
TRBV7-2	TRBJ1-2	15	CASSSPGQGAFGYTF
TRBV5-1	TRBJ1-6	15	CASSLDGSYNSPLHF
TRBV7-9	TRBJ1-1	13	CASSFTGGTEAFF
TRBV5-1	TRBJ2-5	15	CASSAVDSTQETQYF
TRBV2	TRBJ1-4	14	CASSRDRGNEKLFF